The 27 T cell receptor beta chains given below trace back to one sample, sequenced in a study of cytomegalovirus exposure and HLA in healthy donors. Data came from immunoSEQ multiplex PCR; TCRdb stores just in-frame clones and leaves some out. The sample consists of about 150,000 clones, 85% to 90% of them appearing once. Source material: PBMCs. These receptor sequences come from a woman aged 30 to 39 in good health and CMV-seropositive.

The rearrangement links TRBV19 to TRBJ2-1, with 9 bases aligning to TRBD1. Looked up from germline, CDR1 is LNHDA and CDR2 is SQIVND (reference sequence). V lost 1 base and J lost 5; bases outside the gene matches: 6. CDR3 length: 16 residues. In DNA, the CDR3 is TGTGCCAGTAGTATAGTGACAGGGGGAATCGACAATGAGCAGTTCTTC. Amino acid sequence: CASSIVTGGIDNEQFF.

As DNA, the CDR3 is TGTGCCATCAGTGAGCCAAAGACTAGCGGCTCCTACAATGAGCAGTTCTTC. Its protein is CAISEPKTSGSYNEQFF. This chain joins TRBV10-3 and TRBJ2-1; 9 positions agree with TRBD2. CDR1 is ENHRY and CDR2 is SYGVKD in the germline V gene. Unmatched junction bases numbered 5, after V lost 2 bases and J lost 0 bases. This CDR3 region has 17 residues.

This chain uses TRBV7-9 with TRBJ1-1; 7 nucleotides align to TRBD1. The CDR3 is 14 residues long. The trim removed 10 bases at V and 2 bases at J, leaving 10 bases unmatched. The germline V gene encodes CDR1 SEHNR and CDR2 FQNEAQ (reference sequence). CDR3 protein: CATQTGPLNTEAFF. The CDR3 DNA reads TGTGCCACACAGACAGGGCCCCTTAACACTGAAGCTTTCTTT. Full variable domain (outside the CDR3, taken from reference TRBV7-9 and TRBJ1-1): DTGVSQNPRHKITKRGQNVTFRCDPISEHNRLYWYRQTLGQGPEFLTYFQNEAQLEKSRLLSDRFSAERPKGSFSTLEIQRTEQGDSAMYLCATQTGPLNTEAFFGQGTRLTVV.

V gene TRBV5-1 combines with J gene TRBJ1-2; 8 nucleotides match TRBD1. The CDR3 contains 13 residues. Germline assignment: CDR1 SGHRS and CDR2 YFSETQ. The ends lost 4 bases at V and 8 bases at J; junction bases unmatched: 7. CDR3 in DNA: TGCGCCAGCAGCGCGACAGGGGAACGAGGCTACACCTTC. Its translation is CASSATGERGYTF.

The rearrangement uses TRBV19 and TRBJ1-5; 8 bases line up with TRBD1. This CDR3 spans 15 amino acids. From germline, CDR1 is LNHDA and CDR2 SQIVND (reference sequence). J was trimmed by 1 base and V by 6 bases; bases with no gene match: 5. The CDR3 is CASSKTGDSNQPQHF. The DNA for the CDR3 is TGTGCCAGTAGCAAGACAGGGGACAGCAATCAGCCCCAGCATTTT.

The chain links TRBV6-5 to TRBJ2-3; 9 bases are a match to TRBD2. CDR1 is MNHEY, CDR2 SVGAGI, per germline. V shed 3 bases, J shed 7 bases, and the junction held 8 bases outside the gene matches. This CDR3 comprises 15 residues. The CDR3 nucleotides are TGTGCCAGCAGTTATCAGCTAGCGGGGACTTATACGCAGTATTTT. Translation gives CASSYQLAGTYTQYF.

V gene TRBV6-6 combines with J gene TRBJ2-3, with TRBD2 matching 8 bases. The CDR3 contains 15 residues. Germline values: CDR1 MNHNY, CDR2 SVGAGI (reference sequence). After removal of 0 bases from V and 5 bases from J, the junction contained 4 bases not matched to a gene. The CDR3 coding sequence is TGTGCCAGCAGTTACTCGGGCGGGGGGATAGATACGCAGTATTTT. It is translated as CASSYSGGGIDTQYF.

J is TRBJ2-7 and V is TRBV14; maybe TRBD2 (6 bases). Trimming removed 4 bases at V and 2 bases at J, with 12 bases between. Germline CDR1 and CDR2: SGHDN and FVKESK. The CDR3 loop spans 14 amino acids. CDR3 amino acids: CASSPGGGPYEQYF. CDR3 coding DNA: TGTGCCAGCAGCCCCGGCGGAGGGCCCTACGAGCAGTACTTC.

The V call is TRBV29-1, the J call TRBJ1-1; TRBD1 is a possible D gene (6 bases). Germline V CDR1 and CDR2: SQVTM, ANQGSEA. The CDR3 length is 12 residues. V was clipped by 7 bases and J by 3 bases, with 12 bases between them. In DNA, the CDR3 is TGCAGCGCCCTAGGGGGGGACACTGAAGCTTTCTTT. Protein sequence: CSALGGDTEAFF.

The chain employs TRBV7-9 and TRBJ2-7, with 8 bases fitting TRBD1. CDR3 length equals 18 residues. Germline CDR1 reads SEHNR; CDR2 reads FQNEAQ (reference sequence). V shed 3 bases and J 5 bases; nucleotides not matched to a gene: 18. CDR3 coding DNA: TGTGCCAGCAGCTTTCCCCGGACAGGGAACTTGGTCTTCGACGAGCAGTACTTC. It specifies CASSFPRTGNLVFDEQYF. Variable domain in full (rest from reference TRBV7-9 and TRBJ2-7): DTGVSQNPRHKITKRGQNVTFRCDPISEHNRLYWYRQTLGQGPEFLTYFQNEAQLEKSRLLSDRFSAERPKGSFSTLEIQRTEQGDSAMYLCASSFPRTGNLVFDEQYFGPGTRLTVT.

The rearrangement uses TRBV28 and TRBJ1-2, with 7 bases aligning to TRBD1. The germline gives CDR1 MDHEN, CDR2 SYDVKM. The V gene end was trimmed by 4 bases and the J gene end by 0 bases; junction bases not matched to a gene: 2. CDR3 length: 14 residues. The CDR3 bases are TGTGCCAGCAGTTCCGGGACAGCTAACTATGGCTACACCTTC. Amino acid sequence: CASSSGTANYGYTF.

Here the CDR3 reads CASGILAGQETQYF. The CDR3 DNA sequence: TGTGCCAGCGGGATACTAGCGGGGCAAGAGACCCAGTACTTC. The chain uses TRBV2 and TRBJ2-5; TRBD2 agrees at 10 bases. CDR3 length equals 14 residues. Germline CDR1 reads SNHLY; CDR2 reads FYNNEI. V lost 8 bases, J lost 2 bases, and 5 bases stayed unmatched.

The chain couples TRBV29-1 to TRBJ1-5; D call uncertain. CDR1 is SQVTM, CDR2 ANQGSEA, per germline. The germline V and J ends were trimmed by 4 bases and 5 bases, with 6 bases remaining between them. This CDR3 has 11 amino acids. CDR3 residues: CSVGAYQPQHF. CDR3 sequence (DNA): TGCAGCGTTGGGGCTTATCAGCCCCAGCATTTT.

This clone occurred a few times. The chain combines TRBV7-8 with TRBJ2-7, with 8 nucleotides matching TRBD1. Per the germline V gene, CDR1 is SGHVS and CDR2 is FQNEAQ. With V trimmed by 5 bases and J by 6 bases, 6 bases remained unmatched. The CDR3 runs to 13 residues. CDR3 in amino acids: CASSLRGLGEQYF. CDR3 bases: TGTGCCAGCAGCCTCAGGGGGCTTGGCGAGCAGTACTTC. Full variable domain (remainder filled in from reference TRBV7-8 and TRBJ2-7): GAGVSQSPRYKVAKRGQDVALRCDPISGHVSLFWYQQALGQGPEFLTYFQNEAQLDKSGLPSDRFFAERPEGSVSTLKIQRTQQEDSAVYLCASSLRGLGEQYFGPGTRLTVT.

V usage is TRBV4-1 and J usage is TRBJ1-1, with 10 bases that match TRBD1. Germline V gene lookup returns CDR1 MGHRA and CDR2 YSYEKL. CDR3 length: 15 residues. J gave up 5 bases and V 6 bases, and 9 bases lay outside the gene matches. The CDR3 spells CASRTPGDRGTEAFF. CDR3 DNA: TGCGCCAGCAGAACACCTGGGGACAGGGGAACTGAAGCTTTCTTT.

The gene calls are TRBV28 and TRBJ1-2; D ambiguous. The CDR3 covers 13 residues. Germline V gives CDR1 MDHEN, CDR2 SYDVKM. Trimming removed 5 bases from V and 8 bases from J, with 15 bases in between. CDR3 region: CASSPPGGPGYTF. The DNA for the CDR3 is TGTGCCAGCAGTCCCCCGGGAGGGCCAGGCTACACCTTC.

J is TRBJ2-5 and V is TRBV7-9, with 7 bases lining up with TRBD1. From germline, CDR1 is SEHNR and CDR2 FQNEAQ (reference sequence). Trimming at V came to 6 bases and at J to 1 base, leaving 5 bases not matched to a gene. The CDR3 covers 14 residues. CDR3 sequence reads: CASRPRDSQETQYF. The CDR3 DNA sequence: TGTGCCAGCAGACCCCGGGACAGCCAAGAGACCCAGTACTTC. The full variable domain, completed using reference TRBV7-9 and TRBJ2-5, is DTGVSQNPRHKITKRGQNVTFRCDPISEHNRLYWYRQTLGQGPEFLTYFQNEAQLEKSRLLSDRFSAERPKGSFSTLEIQRTEQGDSAMYLCASRPRDSQETQYFGPGTRLLVL.

The chain recombines TRBV27 with TRBJ2-3; a possible D gene is TRBD2 (6 bases). This CDR3 is 16 amino acids long. CDR1 is MNHEY and CDR2 is SMNVEV in the germline V gene (reference sequence). V was pared by 4 bases and J by 9 bases, with 23 bases between. In nucleotides, the CDR3 is TGTGCCAGCAGTTCCGGGCCTTCTAGCGCGGCGCTGACGCAGTATTTT. This translates into CASSSGPSSAALTQYF.

CDR3 protein: CSVSDSGFNEKLFF. CDR3 DNA sequence: TGCAGCGTCAGCGACAGTGGGTTTAATGAAAAACTGTTTTTT. The chain combines TRBV29-1 with TRBJ1-4; D may be TRBD1 (5 bases). V was cut by 6 bases and J by 4 bases, with 15 bases left in between. Per the germline V gene, CDR1 is SQVTM and CDR2 is ANQGSEA. The CDR3 is 14 residues long.

The chain recombines TRBV18 with TRBJ2-1, with 9 nucleotides matching TRBD2. The CDR3 runs to 17 residues. Trimming took 1 base from V and 3 from J; bases not matched to a gene: 7. CDR1 and CDR2 (germline): KGHSH, LQKENI. The CDR3 protein is CASSPLSASGIYNEQFF. In DNA, the CDR3 is TGTGCCAGCTCACCACTCTCGGCTAGCGGGATCTACAATGAGCAGTTCTTC.

This chain uses TRBV7-8 with TRBJ2-5, with 10 nucleotides matching TRBD2. The CDR3 spans 17 residues. Germline V gives CDR1 SGHVS, CDR2 FQNEAQ. After removal of 0 bases from V and 4 bases from J, the junction contained 8 bases not matched to a gene. CDR3 nucleotide sequence: TGTGCCAGCAGCTTAGCATTGGGTAGCGGGGGGCCAGAGACCCAGTACTTC. Translating it yields CASSLALGSGGPETQYF.

The V call is TRBV5-6, the J call TRBJ2-7; D possibly corresponds to TRBD2 (5 bases). V was pared by 4 bases and J by 0 bases, with 11 bases between. The CDR3 consists of 14 residues. The germline gives CDR1 SGHDT, CDR2 YYEEEE. In DNA form, the CDR3 reads TGTGCCAGCAGCACCTACGGGGTCTCCTACGAGCAGTACTTC. It encodes CASSTYGVSYEQYF.

The chain employs TRBV5-1 and TRBJ2-3; a possible D gene is TRBD1 (5 bases). Germline V gene sequence: CDR1 SGHRS, CDR2 YFSETQ. The V end was cut by 4 bases, the J end by 14 bases, with 23 bases between. The CDR3 is made up of 14 amino acids. CDR3 protein: CASSPGGALQELYF. The CDR3 DNA follows: TGCGCCAGCAGCCCCGGTGGGGCTCTTCAAGAGCTGTATTTT.

The chain joins TRBV6-1 to TRBJ2-1, with TRBD2 matching over 8 bases. The CDR3 sequence is 15 residues long. J lost 0 bases, V lost 7 bases, and 5 bases had no gene match. The germline V gene encodes CDR1 MNHNS and CDR2 SASEGT. Here the CDR3 reads CASIVLAASYNEQFF. CDR3 nucleotides: TGTGCCAGCATCGTACTAGCGGCCTCCTACAATGAGCAGTTCTTC.

This sequence joins TRBV6-5 and TRBJ2-7; D is unresolved. Germline V gives CDR1 MNHEY, CDR2 SVGAGI. V shed 7 bases and J shed 0 bases, with 13 bases lying between them. The CDR3 consists of 14 residues. The CDR3 DNA reads as TGTGCCAGCAAATCGGCACGGAGCTCCTACGAGCAGTACTTC. Residues: CASKSARSSYEQYF.

This clone was counted only a few times. The chain has TRBV2 and TRBJ2-7; perhaps TRBD2 as D (5 bases). This CDR3 comprises 13 residues. CDR1 is SNHLY and CDR2 is FYNNEI in the germline V gene. V shed 6 bases and J shed 9 bases, with 18 bases lying between them. The CDR3 DNA sequence: TGTGCCAGCAGCCCGGACTGGTTCTGGGGGCAGTACTTC. This translates into CASSPDWFWGQYF.

This chain links TRBV28 with TRBJ1-6; 9 bases match TRBD1. The CDR3 contains 16 residues. V trimming: 5 bases; J trimming: 7 bases; junction bases outside the gene matches: 9. Germline V gene data show CDR1 as MDHEN and CDR2 as SYDVKM. The CDR3 region has the DNA TGTGCCAGCAGTCCTTCGGGGACAGGGTTGAATTCACCCCTCCACTTT. This sequence encodes CASSPSGTGLNSPLHF.